This paragraph covers one T cell receptor (beta chain) sequence. Its antigen is unknown. These data belong to a study of T cell responses to AZD1222 COVID-19 vaccine. Whole-study findings and limits: A mostly white British donor set with more females was recruited, and clonal diversity was possibly underestimated. Once two AZD1222 doses were given, Spike-specific TCR breadth and depth went up. Along spike, vaccine-associated CD4 TCRs were found throughout, with dominance at 160-218 and 743-854. Only after the peak T cell response were repertoires sampled.

The CDR3 spans 14 residues. With 6 bases removed from V and 4 bases from J, the gap between germline ends came to 15 bases. Germline CDR1 is MDHEN and CDR2 is SYDVKM. The protocol was immunoSEQ multiplex PCR, while the TCRdb copy is restricted to in-frame clones and leaves out a portion. This sample has about 180,000 clones, with about 91% found just once. The source is an adult in good health. Source: peripheral blood, taken on day 0 of AZD1222 vaccination. This chain connects TRBV28 to TRBJ1-2; D is uncertain. CDR3 DNA: TGTGCCAGCAGCATTCGGGTTACCGTCTATGGCTACACCTTC. Its translation is CASSIRVTVYGYTF.